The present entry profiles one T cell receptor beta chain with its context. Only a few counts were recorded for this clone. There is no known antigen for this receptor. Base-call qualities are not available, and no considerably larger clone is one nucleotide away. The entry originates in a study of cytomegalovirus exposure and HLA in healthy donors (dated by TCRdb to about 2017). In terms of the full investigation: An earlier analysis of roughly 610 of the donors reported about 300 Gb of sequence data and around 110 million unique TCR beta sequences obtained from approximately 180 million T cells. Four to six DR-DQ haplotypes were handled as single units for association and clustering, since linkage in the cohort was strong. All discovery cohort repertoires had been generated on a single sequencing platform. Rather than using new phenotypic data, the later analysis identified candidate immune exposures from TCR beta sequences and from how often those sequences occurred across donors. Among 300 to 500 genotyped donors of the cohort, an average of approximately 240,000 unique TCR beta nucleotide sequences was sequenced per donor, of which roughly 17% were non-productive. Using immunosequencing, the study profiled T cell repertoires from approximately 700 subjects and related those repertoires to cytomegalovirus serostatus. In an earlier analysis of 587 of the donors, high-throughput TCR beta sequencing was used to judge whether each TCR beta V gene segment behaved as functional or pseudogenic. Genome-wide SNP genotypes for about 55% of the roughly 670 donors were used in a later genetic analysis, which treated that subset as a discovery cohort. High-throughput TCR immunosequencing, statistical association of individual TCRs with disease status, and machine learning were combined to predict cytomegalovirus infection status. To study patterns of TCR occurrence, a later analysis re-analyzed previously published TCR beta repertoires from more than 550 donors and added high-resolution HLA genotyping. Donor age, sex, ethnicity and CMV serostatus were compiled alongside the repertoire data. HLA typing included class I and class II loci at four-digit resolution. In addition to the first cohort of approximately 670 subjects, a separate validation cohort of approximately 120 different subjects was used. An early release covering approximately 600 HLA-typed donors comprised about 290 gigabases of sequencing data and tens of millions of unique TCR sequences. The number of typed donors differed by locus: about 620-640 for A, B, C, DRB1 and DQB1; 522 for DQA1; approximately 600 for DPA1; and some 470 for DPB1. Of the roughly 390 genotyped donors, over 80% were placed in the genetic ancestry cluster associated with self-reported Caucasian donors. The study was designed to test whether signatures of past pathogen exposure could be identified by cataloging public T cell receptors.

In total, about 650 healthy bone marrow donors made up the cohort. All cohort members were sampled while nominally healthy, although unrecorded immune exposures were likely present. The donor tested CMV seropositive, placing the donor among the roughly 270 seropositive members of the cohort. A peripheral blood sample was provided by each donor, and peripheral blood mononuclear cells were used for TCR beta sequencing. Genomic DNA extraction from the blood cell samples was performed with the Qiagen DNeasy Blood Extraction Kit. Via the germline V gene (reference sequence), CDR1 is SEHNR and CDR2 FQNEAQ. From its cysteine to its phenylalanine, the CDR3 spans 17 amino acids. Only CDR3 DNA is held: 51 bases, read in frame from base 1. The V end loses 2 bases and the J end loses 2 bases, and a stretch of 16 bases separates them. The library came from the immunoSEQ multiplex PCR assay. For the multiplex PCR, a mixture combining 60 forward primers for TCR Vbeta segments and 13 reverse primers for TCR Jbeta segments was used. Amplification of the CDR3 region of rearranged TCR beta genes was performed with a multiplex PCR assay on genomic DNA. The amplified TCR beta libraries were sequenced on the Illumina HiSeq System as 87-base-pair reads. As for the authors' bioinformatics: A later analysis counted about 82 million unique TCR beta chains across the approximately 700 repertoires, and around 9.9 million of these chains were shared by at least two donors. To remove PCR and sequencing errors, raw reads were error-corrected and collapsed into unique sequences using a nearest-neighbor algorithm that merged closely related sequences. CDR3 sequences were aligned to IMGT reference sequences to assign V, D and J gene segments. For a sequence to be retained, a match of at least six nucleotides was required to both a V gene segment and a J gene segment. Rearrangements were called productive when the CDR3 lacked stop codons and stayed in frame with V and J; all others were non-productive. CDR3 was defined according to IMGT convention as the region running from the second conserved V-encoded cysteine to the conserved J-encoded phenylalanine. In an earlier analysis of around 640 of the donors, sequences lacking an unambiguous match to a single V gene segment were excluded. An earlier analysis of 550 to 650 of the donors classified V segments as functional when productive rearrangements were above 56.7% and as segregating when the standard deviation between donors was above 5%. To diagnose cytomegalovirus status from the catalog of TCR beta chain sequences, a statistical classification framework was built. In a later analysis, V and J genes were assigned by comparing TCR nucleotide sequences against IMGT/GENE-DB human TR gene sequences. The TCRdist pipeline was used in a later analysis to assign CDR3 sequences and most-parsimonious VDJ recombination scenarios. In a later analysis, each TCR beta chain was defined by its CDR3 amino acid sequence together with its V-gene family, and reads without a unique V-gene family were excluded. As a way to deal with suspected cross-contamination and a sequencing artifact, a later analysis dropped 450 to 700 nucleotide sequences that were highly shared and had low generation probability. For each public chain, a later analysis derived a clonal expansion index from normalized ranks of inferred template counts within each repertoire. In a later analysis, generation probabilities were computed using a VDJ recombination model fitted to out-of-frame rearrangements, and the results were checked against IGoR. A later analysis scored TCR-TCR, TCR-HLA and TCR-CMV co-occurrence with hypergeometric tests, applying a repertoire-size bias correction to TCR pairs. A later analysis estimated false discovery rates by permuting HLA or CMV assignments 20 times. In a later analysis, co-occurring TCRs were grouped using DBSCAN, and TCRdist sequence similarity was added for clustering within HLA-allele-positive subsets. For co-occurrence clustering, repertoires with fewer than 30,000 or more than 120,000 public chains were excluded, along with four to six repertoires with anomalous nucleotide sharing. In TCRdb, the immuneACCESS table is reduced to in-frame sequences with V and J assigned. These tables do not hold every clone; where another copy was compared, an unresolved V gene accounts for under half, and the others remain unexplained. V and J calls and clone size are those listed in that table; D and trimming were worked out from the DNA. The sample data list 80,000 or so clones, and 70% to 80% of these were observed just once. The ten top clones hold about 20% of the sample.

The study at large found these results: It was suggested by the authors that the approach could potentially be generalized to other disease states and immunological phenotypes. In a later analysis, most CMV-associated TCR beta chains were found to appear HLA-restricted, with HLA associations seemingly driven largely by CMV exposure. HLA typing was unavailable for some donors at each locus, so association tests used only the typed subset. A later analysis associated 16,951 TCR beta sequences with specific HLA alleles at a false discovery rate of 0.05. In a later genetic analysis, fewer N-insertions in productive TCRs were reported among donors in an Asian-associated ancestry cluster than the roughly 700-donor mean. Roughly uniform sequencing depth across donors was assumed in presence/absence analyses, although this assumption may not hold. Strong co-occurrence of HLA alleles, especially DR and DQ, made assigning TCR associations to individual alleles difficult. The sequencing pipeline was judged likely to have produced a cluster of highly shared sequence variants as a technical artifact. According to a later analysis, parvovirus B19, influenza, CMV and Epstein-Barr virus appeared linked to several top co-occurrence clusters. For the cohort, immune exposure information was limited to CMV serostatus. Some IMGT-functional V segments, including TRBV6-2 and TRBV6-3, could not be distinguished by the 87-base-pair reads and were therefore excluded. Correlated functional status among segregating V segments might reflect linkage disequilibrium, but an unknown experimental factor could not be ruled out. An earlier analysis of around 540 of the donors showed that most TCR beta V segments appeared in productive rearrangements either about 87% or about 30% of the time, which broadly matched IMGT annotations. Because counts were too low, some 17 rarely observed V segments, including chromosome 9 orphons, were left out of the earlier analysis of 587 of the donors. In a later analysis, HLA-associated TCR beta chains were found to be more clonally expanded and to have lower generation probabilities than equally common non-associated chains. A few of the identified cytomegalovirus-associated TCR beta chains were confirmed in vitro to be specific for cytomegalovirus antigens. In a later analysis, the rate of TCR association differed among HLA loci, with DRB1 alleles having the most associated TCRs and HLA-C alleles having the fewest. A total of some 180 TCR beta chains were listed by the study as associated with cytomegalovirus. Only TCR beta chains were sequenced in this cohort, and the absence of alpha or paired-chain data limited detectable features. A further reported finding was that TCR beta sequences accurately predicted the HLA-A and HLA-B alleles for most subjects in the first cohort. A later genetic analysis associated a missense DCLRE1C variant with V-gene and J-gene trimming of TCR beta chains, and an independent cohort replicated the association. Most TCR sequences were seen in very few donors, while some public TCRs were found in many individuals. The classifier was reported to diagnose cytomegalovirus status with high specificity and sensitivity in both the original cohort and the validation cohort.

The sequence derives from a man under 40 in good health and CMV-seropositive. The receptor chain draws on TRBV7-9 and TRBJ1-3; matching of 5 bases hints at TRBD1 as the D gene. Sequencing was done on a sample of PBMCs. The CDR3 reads CASSLRVLGAPGNTIYF. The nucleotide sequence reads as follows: TGTGCCAGCAGCTTACGGGTGCTAGGGGCGCCTGGAAACACCATATATTTT.